Following are 14 T cell receptor beta chains from one sample sequenced in a study of graft-versus-host responses after intestinal transplantation. Some clones are missing from TCRdb's copy, which holds only in-frame ones; the method was immunoSEQ multiplex PCR. The sample includes roughly 50,000 clones, roughly nine tenths of them seen just once. The sample here was PBMCs, taken 650 to 680 days after intestinal transplant. Every receptor here comes from a human patient who received an intestinal transplant, so some T cells may come from the graft donor.

The chain carries TRBV11-3 and TRBJ1-1; TRBD1 matches 11 bases. Unmatched junction bases numbered 7, after V lost 1 base and J lost 6 bases. This CDR3 has 16 amino acids. Germline V gives CDR1 SGHNT, CDR2 YENEEA. This chain's CDR3 is CASSLAGTGGWAEAFF. CDR3 in DNA: TGTGCCAGCAGCTTAGCGGGGACAGGGGGTTGGGCTGAAGCTTTCTTT.

V is TRBV12-5 and J is TRBJ2-6; D uncertain. The germline gives CDR1 LGHNT, CDR2 FRNRAP. V lost 6 bases, J lost 0 bases, and 6 bases lay in between. CDR3 length equals 14 residues. CDR3 region: CASGNNSGANVLTF. The DNA of the CDR3 is TGTGCTAGTGGAAATAACTCTGGGGCCAACGTCCTGACTTTC.

This clone occurred a few times. This sequence joins TRBV25-1 and TRBJ2-3; D is undetermined. Trimming stripped 5 bases from V and 0 bases from J, with 18 bases between. From germline, CDR1 is MGHDK and CDR2 SYGVNS. The CDR3 sequence is 17 residues long. The CDR3 here is CASSPPGFRSSTDTQYF. The CDR3 region has the DNA TGTGCCAGCAGTCCCCCCGGCTTTAGATCAAGCACAGATACGCAGTATTTT.

CDR3 DNA sequence: TGCGCCAGCAGCTTGGGTACCCCGAACGAGCAGTACTTC. It specifies CASSLGTPNEQYF. V is TRBV5-1 and J is TRBJ2-7; D is unclear. V was pared by 0 bases and J by 5 bases, with 9 bases between. The germline CDR1 and CDR2 sequences are SGHRS and YFSETQ. This CDR3 region has 13 residues.

In this sample, this clone turned up once. The rearrangement uses TRBV19 and TRBJ2-2; D gene ambiguous. Germline loops: CDR1 LNHDA, CDR2 SQIVND (reference sequence). V gave up 5 bases and J gave up 8 bases, with 9 bases separating them. CDR3 size: 12 residues. The DNA of the CDR3 is TGTGCCAGTAGTCCGGTAATAGGGGAGCTGTTTTTT. Its protein is CASSPVIGELFF.

The chain links TRBV18 to TRBJ2-3; no reliable D call. The CDR3 contains 13 residues. CDR1 is KGHSH, CDR2 LQKENI, per germline. V was trimmed by 3 bases and J by 0 bases, leaving 4 bases between them. CDR3 amino acids: CASSPLSTDTQYF. DNA of the CDR3: TGTGCCAGCTCACCCCTGAGCACAGATACGCAGTATTTT.

A single count supports this clone. This rearrangement joins TRBV9 to TRBJ1-3; no clear D. Germline-derived CDR1 and CDR2 are SGDLS and YYNGEE. The CDR3 has 13 amino acids. Trimming took off 0 bases at V and 4 bases at J, with 5 bases between the two ends. CDR3 DNA sequence: TGTGCCAGCAGCGTAGATCTCGGAAACACCATATATTTT. Residues: CASSVDLGNTIYF.

The chain combines TRBV4-1 with TRBJ2-3; TRBD2 agrees at 8 bases. Germline CDR1 reads MGHRA; CDR2 reads YSYEKL. The CDR3 has 19 amino acids. The V segment lost 0 bases and the J segment 0 bases; nucleotides outside the gene matches: 11. As DNA, the CDR3 is TGCGCCAGCAGCCAAGAATTATCAGCGGGGGTTTATAGCACAGATACGCAGTATTTT. Translated, it gives CASSQELSAGVYSTDTQYF.

J is TRBJ1-1 and V is TRBV11-2; a weak D match, TRBD1 (5 bases). The germline V gene has CDR1 SGHAT and CDR2 FQNNGV. V was clipped by 5 bases and J by 2 bases, with 15 bases between them. The CDR3 has 15 amino acids. CDR3 loop: CASSPTTGGNTEAFF. CDR3 nucleotide sequence: TGTGCCAGCAGCCCGACAACAGGAGGTAACACTGAAGCTTTCTTT.

The chain is built from TRBV25-1 and TRBJ2-7; D is perhaps TRBD1 (5 bases). The CDR3 runs to 12 residues. CDR1 is MGHDK and CDR2 is SYGVNS in the germline V gene. V was cut by 5 bases and J by 3 bases, with 8 bases left in between. The CDR3 region has the DNA TGTGCCAGCAGTCCCCAGGGCTACGAGCAGTACTTC. It is translated as CASSPQGYEQYF.

CDR3 residues: CASTSTGVSTDTQYF. CDR3 DNA sequence: TGTGCCAGTACATCGACAGGAGTAAGCACAGATACGCAGTATTTT. The V gene is TRBV19, the J gene TRBJ2-3; perhaps TRBD1 as D (6 bases). The CDR3 is made up of 15 amino acids. V was shortened by 7 bases and J by 0 bases, with 14 bases between the two germline ends. CDR1 and CDR2 from the germline V gene are LNHDA and SQIVND (reference sequence).

V is TRBV5-1 and J is TRBJ1-2, with 7 bases that match TRBD1. V trimming: 0 bases; J trimming: 2 bases; junction bases outside the gene matches: 7. CDR1 is SGHRS and CDR2 is YFSETQ in the germline V gene. This CDR3 is built from 16 residues. The CDR3 coding sequence is TGCGCCAGCAGCTTGGCGGGACAGTCCGTCAACTATGGCTACACCTTC. Protein: CASSLAGQSVNYGYTF.

The chain links TRBV5-4 to TRBJ1-2; 7 bases fit TRBD1. Per germline, CDR1 SGHNT and CDR2 YYREEE (reference sequence). CDR3 length equals 16 residues. The V and J ends lost 3 bases and 4 bases, in that order; junction bases with no gene match: 12. CDR3: CASSSFGDSLSYGYTF. In DNA form, the CDR3 reads TGTGCCAGCAGCTCCTTCGGGGACAGCCTCAGCTATGGCTACACCTTC. Together with reference TRBV5-4 and TRBJ1-2, the CDR3 gives the full variable domain: ETGVTQSPTHLIKTRGQQVTLRCSSQSGHNTVSWYQQALGQGPQFIFQYYREEENGRGNFPPRFSGLQFPNYSSELNVNALELDDSALYLCASSSFGDSLSYGYTFGSGTRLTVV.

The chain employs TRBV6-5 and TRBJ2-5, with 7 bases identical to TRBD2. Germline V gene lookup returns CDR1 MNHEY and CDR2 SVGAGI. Losses at the gene ends were 0 bases for V and 2 bases for J; bases not matched to a gene: 3. The CDR3 loop spans 15 amino acids. The DNA of the CDR3 is TGTGCCAGCAGTTACTCGGGACTAATTCAAGAGACCCAGTACTTC. Translated: CASSYSGLIQETQYF.